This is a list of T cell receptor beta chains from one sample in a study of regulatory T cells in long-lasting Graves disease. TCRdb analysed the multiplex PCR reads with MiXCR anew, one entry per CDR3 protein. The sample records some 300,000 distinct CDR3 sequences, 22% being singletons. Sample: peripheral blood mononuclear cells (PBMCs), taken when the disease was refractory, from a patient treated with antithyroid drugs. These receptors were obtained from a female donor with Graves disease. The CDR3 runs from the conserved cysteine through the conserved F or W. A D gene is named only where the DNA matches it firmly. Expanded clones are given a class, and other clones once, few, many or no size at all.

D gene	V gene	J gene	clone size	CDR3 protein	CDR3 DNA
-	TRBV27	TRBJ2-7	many	CASSFRGKEQYF	TGTGCCAGCAGTTTTAGGGGGAAAGAGCAGTACTTC
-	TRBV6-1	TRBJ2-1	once	CASSELNSYNEQFF	TGTGCCAGCAGTGAACTCAACTCCTACAATGAGCAGTTCTTC
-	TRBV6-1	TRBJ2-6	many	CASSESGANVLTF	TGTGCCAGCAGTGAGTCTGGGGCCAACGTCCTGACTTTC
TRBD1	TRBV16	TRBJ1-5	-	CASSQWAIGQGSNQPQHF	TGTGCCAGCAGCCAATGGGCCATTGGACAGGGCAGCAATCAGCCCCAGCATTTT
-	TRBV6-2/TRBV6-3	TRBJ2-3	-	CASSWDSTDTQYF	TGTGCCAGCAGTTGGGATAGCACAGATACGCAGTATTTT
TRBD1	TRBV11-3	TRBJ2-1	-	CASSLGGGQGARNEQFF	TGTGCCAGCAGCTTAGGCGGGGGACAGGGGGCAAGGAATGAGCAGTTCTTC
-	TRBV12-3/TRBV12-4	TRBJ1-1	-	CASSLYGGEGTEAFF	TGTGCCAGCAGCCTATACGGGGGAGAAGGGACTGAAGCTTTCTTT
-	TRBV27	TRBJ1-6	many	CASSSSGQGNSPLHF	-
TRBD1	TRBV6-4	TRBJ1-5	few	CAAEETGLGPNQPQHF	TGTGCCGCCGAAGAGACAGGGTTAGGACCCAATCAGCCCCAGCATTTT
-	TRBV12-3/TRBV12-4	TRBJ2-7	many	CASSLGVPQYF	TGTGCCAGCAGTTTAGGGGTGCCGCAGTACTTC
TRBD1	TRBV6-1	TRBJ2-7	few	CASSRNVDRAPYEQYF	TGTGCCAGCAGTCGAAACGTGGACAGGGCTCCCTACGAGCAGTACTTC
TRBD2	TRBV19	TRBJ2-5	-	CASRDRLADQETQYF	TGTGCCAGTAGAGACAGACTAGCGGACCAAGAGACCCAGTACTTC
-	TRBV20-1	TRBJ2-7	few	CSARSPSSYEQYF	TGCAGTGCTAGGTCCCCCAGCTCCTACGAGCAGTACTTC
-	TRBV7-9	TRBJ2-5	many	CASSLGSHQETQYF	TGTGCCAGCAGCTTGGGGAGCCACCAAGAGACCCAGTACTTC
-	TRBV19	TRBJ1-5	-	CASSRTDNQPQHF	TGTGCCAGTAGTCGTACGGACAATCAGCCCCAGCATTTT
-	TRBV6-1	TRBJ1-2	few	CASSDPTRRYGYTF	TGTGCCAGCAGTGACCCAACTCGACGGTATGGCTACACCTTC
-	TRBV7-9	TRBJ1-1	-	CASSLRTPTEAFF	TGTGCCAGCAGCTTACGGACCCCCACTGAAGCTTTCTTT
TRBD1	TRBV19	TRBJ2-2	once	CATLTGDAGELFF	TGTGCCACCCTCACAGGGGACGCCGGGGAGCTGTTTTTT
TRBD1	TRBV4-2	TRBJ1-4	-	CASSQETAGTGVEKLFF	TGTGCCAGCAGCCAAGAGACCGCCGGGACAGGTGTCGAAAAACTGTTTTTT
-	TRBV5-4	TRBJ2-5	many	CASSPLRVIQETQYF	TGTGCCAGCAGCCCCCTCCGGGTAATCCAAGAGACCCAGTACTTC
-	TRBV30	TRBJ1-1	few	CAWSDLGRSNTEAFF	TGTGCCTGGAGCGATTTGGGACGGTCGAACACTGAAGCTTTCTTT
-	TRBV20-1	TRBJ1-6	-	CSAIGESTNLPLHF	TGCAGTGCTATCGGGGAAAGCACTAATTTACCCCTCCACTTT
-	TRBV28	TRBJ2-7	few	CASIGWSSYEQYF	TGTGCCAGCATCGGCTGGAGCTCCTACGAGCAGTACTTC
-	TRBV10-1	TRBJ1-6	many	CASSMNYNSPLHF	TGCGCCAGCAGTATGAATTATAATTCACCCCTCCACTTT
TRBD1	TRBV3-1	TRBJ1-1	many	CASSPGTGGFTEAFF	TGTGCCAGCAGCCCAGGGACAGGGGGTTTCACTGAAGCTTTCTTT
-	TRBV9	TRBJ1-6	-	CASSVDSANSPLHF	TGTGCCAGCAGCGTCGACAGCGCAAATTCACCCCTCCACTTT
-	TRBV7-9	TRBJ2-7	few	CASSSTLTGEQYF	TGTGCCAGCAGCTCCACACTGACAGGCGAGCAGTACTTC
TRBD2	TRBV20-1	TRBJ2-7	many	CSAPGTSGREYEQYF	TGCAGTGCTCCCGGGACTAGCGGGAGAGAGTACGAGCAGTACTTC
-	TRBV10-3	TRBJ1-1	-	CAISASNTEAFF	TGTGCCATCAGTGCATCGAACACTGAAGCTTTCTTT
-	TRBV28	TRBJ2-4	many	CASSLTKRRDIQYF	TGTGCCAGCAGTCTCACTAAGAGGAGGGACATTCAGTACTTC
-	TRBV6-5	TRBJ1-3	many	CASSYSNNLSGNTIYF	TGTGCCAGCAGTTACTCGAACAATTTATCTGGAAACACCATATATTTT
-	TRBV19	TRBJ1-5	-	CASSSDLDLPGQPQHF	TGTGCCAGTAGTAGCGATTTGGACCTCCCGGGTCAGCCCCAGCATTTT
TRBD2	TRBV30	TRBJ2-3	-	CAWSVGTSRLTDTQYF	TGTGCCTGGAGTGTAGGGACTAGCAGACTCACAGATACGCAGTATTTT
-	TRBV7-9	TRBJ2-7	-	CASSLRDTSYEQYF	TGTGCCAGCAGCCTACGGGACACTTCCTACGAGCAGTACTTC
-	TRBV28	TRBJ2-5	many	CASSSLSGRSGETQYF	TGTGCCAGCAGTTCGCTCTCGGGACGGTCGGGAGAGACCCAGTACTTC
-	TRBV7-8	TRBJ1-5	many	CASSLAPHLANSNQPQHF	TGTGCCAGCAGCTTAGCCCCTCACCTGGCCAATAGCAATCAGCCCCAGCATTTT
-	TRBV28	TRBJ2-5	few	CATYLAGGETQYF	TGTGCCACCTACTTGGCTGGGGGAGAGACCCAGTACTTC
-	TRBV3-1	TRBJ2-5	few	CASSQGRDTGTQYF	TGTGCCAGCAGCCAAGGTCGGGACACCGGGACCCAGTACTTC
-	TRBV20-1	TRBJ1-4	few	CSARGGDEKLFF	TGCAGTGCTAGGGGGGGGGATGAAAAACTGTTTTTT
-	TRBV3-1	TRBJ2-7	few	CASSQEDLTYPYEQYF	TGTGCCAGCAGCCAAGAGGACTTGACATACCCCTACGAGCAGTACTTC
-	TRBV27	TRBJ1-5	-	CASSLQGSYQPQHF	TGTGCCAGCAGTTTACAGGGATCCTATCAGCCCCAGCATTTT
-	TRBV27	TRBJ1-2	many	CASSLGGHGYTF	TGTGCCAGCAGTTTAGGGGGCCATGGCTACACCTTC
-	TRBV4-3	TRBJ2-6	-	CASSQDVGAGANVLTF	TGCGCCAGCAGCCAAGATGTGGGGGCCGGGGCCAACGTCCTGACTTTC
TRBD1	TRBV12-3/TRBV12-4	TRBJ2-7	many	CASSPRQGDEQYF	TGTGCCAGCAGTCCCCGACAGGGTGATGAGCAGTACTTC
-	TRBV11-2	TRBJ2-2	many	CASSWGGDTGELFF	TGTGCCAGCAGCTGGGGCGGGGACACCGGGGAGCTGTTTTTT
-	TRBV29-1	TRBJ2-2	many	CSARTVGTGELFF	TGCAGCGCGAGGACAGTGGGCACCGGGGAGCTGTTTTTT
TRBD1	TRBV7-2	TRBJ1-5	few	CASSSGQGVYQPQHF	TGTGCCAGCAGCTCCGGACAGGGAGTCTATCAGCCCCAGCATTTT
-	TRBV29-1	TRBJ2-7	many	CSVGQYSHEQYF	TGCAGCGTTGGACAGTATTCCCACGAGCAGTACTTC
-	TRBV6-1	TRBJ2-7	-	CASTEDRDLGEQYF	TGTGCCAGCACCGAAGACCGGGACCTAGGCGAGCAGTACTTC
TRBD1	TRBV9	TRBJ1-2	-	CASSSQTGFGYTF	TGTGCCAGCAGCTCCCAGACAGGGTTTGGCTACACCTTC
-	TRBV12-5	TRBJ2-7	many	CASGFMGPWELYYEQYF	TGTGCTAGTGGTTTTATGGGGCCTTGGGAGCTATACTACGAGCAGTACTTC
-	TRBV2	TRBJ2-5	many	CASSASGPQETQYF	TGTGCCAGCAGTGCCTCCGGGCCACAAGAGACCCAGTACTTC
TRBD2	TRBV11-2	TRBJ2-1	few	CASSQTGLAGVDEQFF	TGTGCCAGCAGCCAAACCGGACTAGCGGGAGTCGATGAGCAGTTCTTC
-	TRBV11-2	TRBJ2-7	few	CASSFGPPPSSYEQYF	TGTGCCAGCAGCTTCGGGCCCCCCCCGAGCTCCTACGAGCAGTACTTC
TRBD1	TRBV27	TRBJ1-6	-	CASSPWGQKDSPLHF	TGTGCCAGCAGCCCTTGGGGACAGAAGGATTCACCCCTCCACTTT
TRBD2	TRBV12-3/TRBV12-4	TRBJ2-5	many	CASSSPLAGDGETQYF	TGTGCCAGCAGTTCTCCACTAGCGGGAGACGGAGAGACCCAGTACTTC
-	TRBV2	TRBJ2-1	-	CASSVDRSSYNEQFF	TGTGCCAGCAGTGTCGACAGGTCCTCCTACAATGAGCAGTTCTTC